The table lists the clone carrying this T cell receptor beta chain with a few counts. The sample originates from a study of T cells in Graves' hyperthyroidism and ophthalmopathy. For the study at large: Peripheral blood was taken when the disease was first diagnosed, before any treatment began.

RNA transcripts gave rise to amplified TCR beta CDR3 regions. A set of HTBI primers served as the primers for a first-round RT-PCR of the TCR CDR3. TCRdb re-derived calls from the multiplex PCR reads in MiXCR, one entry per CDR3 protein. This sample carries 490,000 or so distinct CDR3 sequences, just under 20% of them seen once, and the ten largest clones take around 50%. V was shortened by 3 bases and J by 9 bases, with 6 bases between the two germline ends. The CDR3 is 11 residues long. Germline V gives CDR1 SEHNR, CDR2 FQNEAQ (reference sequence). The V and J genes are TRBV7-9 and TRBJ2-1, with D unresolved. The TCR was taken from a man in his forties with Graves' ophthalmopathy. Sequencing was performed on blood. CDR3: CASSFVFEQFF. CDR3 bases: TGTGCCAGCAGCTTCGTTTTTGAGCAGTTCTTC.